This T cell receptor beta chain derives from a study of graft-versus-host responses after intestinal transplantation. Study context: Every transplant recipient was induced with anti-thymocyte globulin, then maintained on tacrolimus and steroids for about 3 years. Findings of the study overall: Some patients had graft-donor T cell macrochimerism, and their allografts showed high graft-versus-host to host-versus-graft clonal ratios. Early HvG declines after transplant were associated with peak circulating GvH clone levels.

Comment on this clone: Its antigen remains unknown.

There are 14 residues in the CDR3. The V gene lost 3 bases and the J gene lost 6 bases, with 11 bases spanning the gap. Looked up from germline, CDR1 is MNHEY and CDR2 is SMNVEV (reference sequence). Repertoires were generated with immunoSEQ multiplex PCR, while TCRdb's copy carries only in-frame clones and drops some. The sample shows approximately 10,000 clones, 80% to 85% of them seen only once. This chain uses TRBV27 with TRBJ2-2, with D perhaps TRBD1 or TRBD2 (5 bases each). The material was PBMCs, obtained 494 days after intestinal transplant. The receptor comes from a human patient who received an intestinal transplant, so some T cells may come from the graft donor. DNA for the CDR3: TGTGCCAGCAGTTTTGGGGGTGTCGCCGGGGAGCTGTTTTTT. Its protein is CASSFGGVAGELFF.